The 10 T cell receptor beta chains below come from one sample, sequenced in a study of cytomegalovirus exposure and HLA in healthy donors. PCR was performed using 60 Vbeta and 13 Jbeta primers. Sequencing was performed with immunoSEQ multiplex PCR; in TCRdb, only in-frame clones are kept and a portion is missing. The sample records roughly 93,000 clones, around 75% being singletons. Sequencing used PBMCs. Every receptor here comes from a man between 18 and 29 years old in good health and CMV-seropositive.

The chain couples TRBV15 to TRBJ1-1; 9 bases match TRBD1. CDR3 length: 15 amino acids. From germline, CDR1 is LNHNV and CDR2 YYDKDF (reference sequence). The V gene end was trimmed by 5 bases and the J gene end by 7 bases; junction bases not matched to a gene: 11. The CDR3 loop reads CATSLGQGTFGEAFF. DNA of the CDR3: TGTGCCACCAGCCTGGGACAGGGAACTTTCGGTGAAGCTTTCTTT.

The chain links TRBV6-1 to TRBJ2-7; 9 positions agree with TRBD2. Germline V gene lookup returns CDR1 MNHNS and CDR2 SASEGT. CDR3 length equals 15 residues. V shed 3 bases and J 4 bases; nucleotides not matched to a gene: 7. The DNA for the CDR3 is TGTGCCAGCAGTGATTTTAGCGGGGGTCCGTACGAGCAGTACTTC. Translation: CASSDFSGGPYEQYF.

J is TRBJ2-1 and V is TRBV4-1; TRBD2 matches 8 bases. The CDR3 runs 19 residues. Trimming took 0 bases from V and 2 from J; bases not matched to a gene: 12. CDR1 is MGHRA, CDR2 YSYEKL, per germline. The CDR3 is CASSQDLAGWGLAYNEQFF. In DNA form, the CDR3 reads TGCGCCAGCAGCCAAGATTTGGCGGGCTGGGGACTAGCCTACAATGAGCAGTTCTTC.

V usage is TRBV30 and J usage is TRBJ1-6, with a possible D match to TRBD1 (5 bases). The germline V gene encodes CDR1 GTSNPN and CDR2 SVGIG (reference sequence). Trimming stripped 3 bases from V and 0 bases from J, with 9 bases between. The length of the CDR3 is 15 residues. CDR3 DNA sequence: TGTGCCTGGAGGCTGGGGGGCTCCTATAATTCACCCCTCCACTTT. This codes for CAWRLGGSYNSPLHF.

The chain is built from TRBV30 and TRBJ2-7, with TRBD1 as a possible D gene (6 bases). The V end was cut by 3 bases, the J end by 2 bases, with 11 bases between. The CDR3 has 13 residues. Germline values: CDR1 GTSNPN, CDR2 SVGIG (reference sequence). The CDR3 is CAWSKPGAYEQYF. CDR3 in DNA: TGTGCCTGGAGCAAACCAGGGGCCTACGAGCAGTACTTC.

The CDR3 loop is CASRPTSGGTYNEQFF. CDR3 DNA: TGTGCCAGCAGGCCTACTAGCGGGGGGACCTACAATGAGCAGTTCTTC. The rearrangement joins TRBV6-6 to TRBJ2-1; TRBD2 agrees at 12 bases. J was trimmed by 2 bases and V by 6 bases; bases with no gene match: 5. The CDR3 sequence is 16 residues long. From germline, CDR1 is MNHNY and CDR2 SVGAGI (reference sequence).

CDR3 bases: TGTGCCAGCTCACAGCGAGACAGTCAAGAGACCCAGTACTTC. Protein product: CASSQRDSQETQYF. The genes are TRBV18 and TRBJ2-5; a weak D match, TRBD1 (5 bases). Germline V gene data show CDR1 as KGHSH and CDR2 as LQKENI. CDR3 length: 14 residues. Between the trimmed V and J ends, which lost 4 bases and 2 bases, there was a span of 11 bases.

This chain links TRBV6-1 with TRBJ2-5, with 9 positions matching TRBD2. The CDR3 covers 14 residues. CDR1 and CDR2 from the germline V gene are MNHNS and SASEGT. V trimming: 10 bases; J trimming: 2 bases; junction bases outside the gene matches: 8. DNA for the CDR3: TGTGCCACCACCGCGACTAGCGGTCAAGAGACCCAGTACTTC. Its translation: CATTATSGQETQYF.

The chain uses TRBV30 and TRBJ2-7; 9 bases align to TRBD1. V dropped 4 bases and J dropped 6; count of bases not matched to a gene: 13. The germline gives CDR1 GTSNPN, CDR2 SVGIG (reference sequence). CDR3 length: 15 amino acids. CDR3 sequence (DNA): TGTGCCTGGAACAACCCGGGACAGGGAAGATTCGAGCAGTACTTC. It codes for CAWNNPGQGRFEQYF.

CDR3 in amino acids: CASSPPTGSGTEQYF. CDR3 DNA: TGTGCCAGCTCACCACCCACAGGGTCAGGGACCGAGCAGTACTTC. This chain joins TRBV18 and TRBJ2-7; perhaps TRBD1 as D (6 bases). Trimming took 0 bases from V and 6 from J, leaving 15 bases between them. The V gene's germline CDR1 is KGHSH and CDR2 LQKENI. The CDR3 consists of 15 residues. The whole variable domain, remainder taken from reference TRBV18 and TRBJ2-7, is NAGVMQNPRHLVRRRGQEARLRCSPMKGHSHVYWYRQLPEEGLKFMVYLQKENIIDESGMPKERFSAEFPKEGPSILRIQQVVRGDSAAYFCASSPPTGSGTEQYFGPGTRLTVT.